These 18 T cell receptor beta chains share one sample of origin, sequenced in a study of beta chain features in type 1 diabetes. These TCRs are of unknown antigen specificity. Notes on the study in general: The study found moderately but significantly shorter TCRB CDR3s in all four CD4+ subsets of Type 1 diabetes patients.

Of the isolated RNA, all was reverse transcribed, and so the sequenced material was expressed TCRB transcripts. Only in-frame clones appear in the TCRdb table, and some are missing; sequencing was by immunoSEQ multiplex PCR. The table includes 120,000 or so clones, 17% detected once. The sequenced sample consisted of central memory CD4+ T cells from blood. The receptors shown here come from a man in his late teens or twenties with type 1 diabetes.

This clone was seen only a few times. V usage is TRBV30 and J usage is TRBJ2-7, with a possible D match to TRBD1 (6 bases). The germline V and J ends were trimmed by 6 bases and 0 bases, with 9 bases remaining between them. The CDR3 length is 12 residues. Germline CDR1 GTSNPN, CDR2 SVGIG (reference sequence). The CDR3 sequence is CACYRDSYEQYF. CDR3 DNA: TGTGCCTGTTACAGGGACTCCTACGAGCAGTACTTC.

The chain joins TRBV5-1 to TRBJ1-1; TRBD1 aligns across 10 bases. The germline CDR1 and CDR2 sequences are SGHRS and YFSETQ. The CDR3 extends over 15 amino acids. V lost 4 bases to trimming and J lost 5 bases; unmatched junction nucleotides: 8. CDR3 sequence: CASSTTGTGVTEAFF. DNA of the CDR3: TGCGCCAGCAGCACCACCGGGACAGGGGTTACTGAAGCTTTCTTT.

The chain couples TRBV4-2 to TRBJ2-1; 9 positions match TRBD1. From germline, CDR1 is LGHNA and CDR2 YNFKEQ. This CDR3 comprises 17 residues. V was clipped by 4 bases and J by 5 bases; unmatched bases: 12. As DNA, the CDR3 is TGTGCCAGCAGCCCAGTTTCTCCGGACAGGGGAGACAATGAGCAGTTCTTC. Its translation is CASSPVSPDRGDNEQFF.

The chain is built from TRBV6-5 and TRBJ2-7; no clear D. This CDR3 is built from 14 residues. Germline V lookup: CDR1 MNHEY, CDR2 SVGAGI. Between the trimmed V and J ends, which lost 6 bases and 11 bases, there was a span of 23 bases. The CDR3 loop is CASRTGDDLGWEYF. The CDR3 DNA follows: TGTGCCAGCAGGACCGGAGACGACCTAGGGTGGGAGTACTTC.

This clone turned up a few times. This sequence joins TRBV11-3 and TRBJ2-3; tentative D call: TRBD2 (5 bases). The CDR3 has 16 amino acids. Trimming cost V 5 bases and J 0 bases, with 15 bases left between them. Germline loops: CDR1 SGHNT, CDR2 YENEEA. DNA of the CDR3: TGTGCCAGCAGCCCTTATTTGACGGGGAGCACAGATACGCAGTATTTT. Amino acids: CASSPYLTGSTDTQYF. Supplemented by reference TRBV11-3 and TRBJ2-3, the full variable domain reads EAGVVQSPRYKIIEKKQPVAFWCNPISGHNTLYWYLQNLGQGPELLIRYENEEAVDDSQLPKDRFSAERLKGVDSTLKIQPAELGDSAVYLCASSPYLTGSTDTQYFGPGTRLTVL.

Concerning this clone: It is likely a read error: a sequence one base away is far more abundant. CDR3 nucleotide sequence: TGTGCCAGCAGCCCCCCTGGCTGGGATCAAGGGACCCAGTACTTC. Protein sequence: CASSPPGWDQGTQYF. The chain carries TRBV7-2 and TRBJ2-5; D unresolved. Per the germline V gene, CDR1 is SGHTA and CDR2 is FQGNSA. The CDR3 covers 15 residues.

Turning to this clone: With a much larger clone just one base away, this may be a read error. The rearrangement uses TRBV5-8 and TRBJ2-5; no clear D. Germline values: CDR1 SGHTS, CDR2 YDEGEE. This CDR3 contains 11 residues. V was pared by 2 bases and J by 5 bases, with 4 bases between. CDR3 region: CASSFSETQYF. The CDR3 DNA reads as TGTGCCAGCAGCTTTTCGGAGACCCAGTACTTC.

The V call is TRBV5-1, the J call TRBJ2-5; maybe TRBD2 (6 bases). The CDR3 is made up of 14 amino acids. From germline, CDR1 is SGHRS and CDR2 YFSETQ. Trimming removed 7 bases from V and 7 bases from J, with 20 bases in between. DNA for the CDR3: TGCGCCAGCCCCGGGGCGGGACCGAAGGTGACCCAGTACTTC. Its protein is CASPGAGPKVTQYF.

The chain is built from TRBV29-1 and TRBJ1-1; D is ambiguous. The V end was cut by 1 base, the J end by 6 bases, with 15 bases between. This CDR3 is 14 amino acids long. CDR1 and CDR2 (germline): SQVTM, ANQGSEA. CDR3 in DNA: TGCAGCGTTGAAGTGTGGGGTAGTGTGGCTGAAGCTTTCTTT. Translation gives CSVEVWGSVAEAFF.

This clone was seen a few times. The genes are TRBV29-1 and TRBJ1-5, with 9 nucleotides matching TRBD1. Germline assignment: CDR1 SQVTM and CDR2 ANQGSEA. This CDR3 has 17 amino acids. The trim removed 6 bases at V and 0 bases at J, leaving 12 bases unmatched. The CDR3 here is CSVAEGQGTLSNQPQHF. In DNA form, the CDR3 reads TGCAGCGTGGCCGAGGGACAGGGAACCCTTAGCAATCAGCCCCAGCATTTT.

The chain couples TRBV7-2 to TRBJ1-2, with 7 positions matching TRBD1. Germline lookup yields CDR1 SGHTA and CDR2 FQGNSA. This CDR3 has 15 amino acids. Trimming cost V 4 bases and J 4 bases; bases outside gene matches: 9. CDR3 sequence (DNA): TGTGCCAGCAGCTCGCTGACAGGGAGAGGCTATGGCTACACCTTC. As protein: CASSSLTGRGYGYTF.

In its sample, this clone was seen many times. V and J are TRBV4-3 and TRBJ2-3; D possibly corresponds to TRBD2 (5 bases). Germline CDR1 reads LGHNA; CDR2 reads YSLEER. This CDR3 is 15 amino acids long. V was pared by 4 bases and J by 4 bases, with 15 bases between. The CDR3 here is CASSLIVRASDTQYF. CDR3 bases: TGCGCCAGCAGCCTAATAGTGAGGGCCTCAGATACGCAGTATTTT.

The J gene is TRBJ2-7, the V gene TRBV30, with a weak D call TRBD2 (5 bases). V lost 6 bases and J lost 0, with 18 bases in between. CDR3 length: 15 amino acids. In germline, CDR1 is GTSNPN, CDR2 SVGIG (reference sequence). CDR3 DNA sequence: TGTGCCTGTATCCGGGGAAGGTCCAGCTCCTACGAGCAGTACTTC. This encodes CACIRGRSSSYEQYF.

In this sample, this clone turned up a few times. The CDR3 reads CASTRDVYNEQFF. CDR3 nucleotides: TGCGCCAGCACCCGGGACGTCTACAATGAGCAGTTCTTC. The chain links TRBV5-1 to TRBJ2-1; D might be TRBD1 or TRBD2, each matching 5 bases. The CDR3 has 13 residues. CDR1 is SGHRS, CDR2 YFSETQ, per germline. V was clipped by 6 bases and J by 3 bases, with 10 bases between them.

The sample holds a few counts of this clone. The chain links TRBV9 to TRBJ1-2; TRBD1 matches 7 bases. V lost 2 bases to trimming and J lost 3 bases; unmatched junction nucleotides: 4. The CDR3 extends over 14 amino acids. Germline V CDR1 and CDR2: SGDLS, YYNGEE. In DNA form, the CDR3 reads TGTGCCAGCAGCGTGACAGGGTCCGACTATGGCTACACCTTC. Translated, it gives CASSVTGSDYGYTF.

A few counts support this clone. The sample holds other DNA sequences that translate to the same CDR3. Written as DNA, the CDR3 is TGTGCCAGCTCACCCCCGGGCCTCTCCTACGAGCAGTACTTC. This codes for CASSPPGLSYEQYF. J is TRBJ2-7 and V is TRBV18; D remains unclear. The germline V gene has CDR1 KGHSH and CDR2 LQKENI. V was clipped by 3 bases and J by 0 bases, with 9 bases between them. The CDR3 is 14 residues long.

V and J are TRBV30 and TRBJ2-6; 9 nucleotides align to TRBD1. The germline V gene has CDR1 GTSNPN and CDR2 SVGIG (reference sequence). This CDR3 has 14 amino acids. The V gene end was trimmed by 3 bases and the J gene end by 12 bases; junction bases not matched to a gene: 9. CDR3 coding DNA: TGTGCCTGGAGACCCCCGGGACAGGGACGCGTCCTGACTTTC. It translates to CAWRPPGQGRVLTF.

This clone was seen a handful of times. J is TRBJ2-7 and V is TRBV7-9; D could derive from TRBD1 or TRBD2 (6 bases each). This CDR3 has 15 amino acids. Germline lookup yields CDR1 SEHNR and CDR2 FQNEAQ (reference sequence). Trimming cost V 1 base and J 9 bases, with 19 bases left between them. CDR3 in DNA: TGTGCCAGCAGCTTAGAGGGAGGACAGAGTGGCCCGCAGTACTTC. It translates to CASSLEGGQSGPQYF. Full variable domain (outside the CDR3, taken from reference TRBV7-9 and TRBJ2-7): DTGVSQNPRHKITKRGQNVTFRCDPISEHNRLYWYRQTLGQGPEFLTYFQNEAQLEKSRLLSDRFSAERPKGSFSTLEIQRTEQGDSAMYLCASSLEGGQSGPQYFGPGTRLTVT.